This T cell receptor beta chain is from a study of healthy donors' naive CD4 and CD8 T cells. Findings and caveats of the study: Bias from naive T cell homeostatic proliferation was not addressed. A reported CD4+/CD8+ bias affected most V and J genes in naive cells.

This CDR3 comprises 14 residues. The germline CDR1 and CDR2 sequences are MNHNS and SASEGT. V lost 2 bases to trimming and J lost 4 bases, with 11 bases between them. TCR libraries were built from about 520 ng of total RNA by linear amplification. Original methodology: From about five healthy donors, 78,498 rearranged TCR alpha transcripts were sequenced. One entry per CDR3 protein results from TCRdb running MiXCR on the reads. TCRdb, not the original authors, processed these V and J calls. Found here are around 200,000 distinct CDR3 sequences, under 85% of them singletons; the top ten hold roughly 2.4%. Points on this clonotype: The antigen is not known.

Sorting defined naive CD4+ as CD4+CD8-CD45RO-CD45RA+ and naive CD8+ as CD8+CD4-CD45RA+CD27bright. The rearrangement uses TRBV6-1 and TRBJ1-2; no definite D call. The sequenced sample consisted of naive CD4+ and CD8+ T cells sorted from blood, pooled from several donors. The sequence derives from a pool of human donors in good health; the sample pools cells from several healthy donors. The DNA of the CDR3 is TGTGCCAGCAGTGAAACCCCCGGCGGCTATGGCTACACCTTC. Translation gives CASSETPGGYGYTF.